These T cell receptor beta chains were read from a single sample in a study of early T cells in non-severe SARS-CoV-2 infection. TCRdb called the 5' RACE reads again in MiXCR, with one record for every CDR3 protein. Found here are 77,000 or so distinct CDR3 sequences, roughly 15% of them singletons; the top ten hold around 3.6%. This specimen was whole blood, taken at baseline. The receptors stem from an adult who was a healthcare worker with PCR-confirmed SARS-CoV-2 infection or an uninfected control (not recorded which). Each CDR3 is given with its conserved first and last residue. A D gene is named only where the DNA matches it firmly. Not all rows give a size; the values are once, few, many and, for expanded clones, a class.

v_gene	j_gene	d_gene	abundance	CDR3nt	CDR3aa
TRBV11-2	TRBJ2-7	TRBD1	NA	TGTGCCAGCAGAGGGGGCAGCGCCTACGAGCAGTACTTC	CASRGGSAYEQYF
TRBV25-1	TRBJ2-7	NA	NA	TGTGCCAGCAGTGGATGGGGGGCGACCAGCTCCTACGAGCAGTACTTC	CASSGWGATSSYEQYF
TRBV29-1	TRBJ2-7	NA	NA	TGCAGCGTTGAAATGAACGGGGCGGGGACCTACGAGCAGTACTTC	CSVEMNGAGTYEQYF
TRBV7-6	TRBJ1-1	NA	NA	TGTGCCAGCAGCCGTGCGGGGGGAGCTGGGAACACTGAAGCTTTCTTT	CASSRAGGAGNTEAFF
TRBV7-6	TRBJ1-3	TRBD1	few	TGTGCCAGCAGCTTAGAGGGACAGTCTGGAAACACCATATATTTT	CASSLEGQSGNTIYF
TRBV18	TRBJ2-3	NA	NA	TGTGCCAGCTCAACGGGACTCACCAAGACAGATACGCAGTATTTT	CASSTGLTKTDTQYF
TRBV7-3	TRBJ2-5	NA	NA	TGTGCCAGCAGCGCCGGGACCCATCCCCCCCAGTACTTC	CASSAGTHPPQYF
TRBV2	TRBJ1-5	NA	few	TGTGCCAGCGAAGGGGTAGGTCAGCCCCAGCATTTT	CASEGVGQPQHF
TRBV9	TRBJ1-6	NA	few	TGTGCCAGCAGCGTAGGACAGGACAATTCACCCCTCCACTTT	CASSVGQDNSPLHF
TRBV5-4	TRBJ2-1	TRBD2	NA	TGTGCCAGCAGCTCCCCGGGACTAGCGGATAATGAGCAGTTCTTC	CASSSPGLADNEQFF
TRBV19	TRBJ2-1	TRBD2	few	TGTGCCAGTAGTATTGGCGGGGGGTACAATGAGCAGTTCTTC	CASSIGGGYNEQFF
TRBV28	TRBJ1-2	NA	NA	TGTGCCAGCACCCCAGCCCGGACTTATGGCTACACCTTC	CASTPARTYGYTF